These 8 T cell receptor beta chains share one sample of origin, sequenced in a study of OX40 agonist ivuxolimab in advanced cancers. Only in-frame clones appear in the TCRdb table, and some are missing; sequencing was by immunoSEQ multiplex PCR. The sample shows tens of thousands of clones, 89% of them seen only once. Material: CD4+ or CD8+ T cells sorted from blood, obtained in a trial of the OX40 agonist ivuxolimab. The receptor set was obtained from an adult with an advanced solid tumor such as melanoma, head and neck, liver or kidney cancer.

This clone was observed a handful of times. The chain uses TRBV6-5 and TRBJ2-7, with D maybe TRBD1 (6 bases). V lost 4 bases, J lost 4 bases, and 11 bases lay in between. Germline-derived CDR1 and CDR2 are MNHEY and SVGAGI. CDR3 length: 13 amino acids. The CDR3 reads CASSFNRDYEQYF. CDR3 in DNA: TGTGCCAGCAGTTTTAACAGGGATTACGAGCAGTACTTC.

The chain employs TRBV5-1 and TRBJ2-1, with D hard to call. Looked up from germline, CDR1 is SGHRS and CDR2 is YFSETQ. V was clipped by 0 bases and J by 9 bases, with 4 bases between them. The CDR3 is made up of 11 amino acids. The chain's CDR3 is CASSLEGEQFF. Here the CDR3 DNA reads TGCGCCAGCAGCTTGGAAGGTGAGCAGTTCTTC. Full variable domain (missing parts from reference TRBV5-1 and TRBJ2-1): KAGVTQTPRYLIKTRGQQVTLSCSPISGHRSVSWYQQTPGQGLQFLFEYFSETQRNKGNFPGRFSGRQFSNSRSEMNVSTLELGDSALYLCASSLEGEQFFGPGTRLTVL.

The genes are TRBV4-3 and TRBJ2-1, with D perhaps TRBD1 (6 bases). CDR1 is LGHNA and CDR2 is YSLEER in the germline V gene. The V and J ends lost 0 bases and 6 bases respectively, with 15 bases between them. The CDR3 consists of 16 residues. The CDR3 reads CASSQDSGTKFNEQFF. The CDR3 DNA reads as TGCGCCAGCAGCCAAGACTCCGGGACAAAATTCAATGAGCAGTTCTTC.

A note on this clone: A junction end diverges from the germline sequence, so it may reflect a read error. The CDR3 bases are TGTGCTAGCAGCGTTAGGGCCGCTAATGAAAAACTGTTTTTT. Encoded protein: CASSVRAANEKLFF. The chain employs TRBV7-9 and TRBJ1-4, with unresolved D. Germline CDR1 reads SEHNR; CDR2 reads FQNEAQ (reference sequence). This CDR3 contains 14 residues. Full variable domain (remainder filled in from reference TRBV7-9 and TRBJ1-4): DTGVSQNPRHKITKRGQNVTFRCDPISEHNRLYWYRQTLGQGPEFLTYFQNEAQLEKSRLLSDRFSAERPKGSFSTLEIQRTEQGDSAMYLCASSVRAANEKLFFGSGTQLSVL.

The chain combines TRBV2 with TRBJ1-3, with 7 positions matching TRBD1. CDR1 is SNHLY, CDR2 FYNNEI, per germline. The CDR3 extends over 13 amino acids. The J segment lost 2 bases and the V segment lost 10 bases, leaving 5 bases of the junction unmatched. The CDR3 protein is CATSTGAGNTIYF. The CDR3 bases are TGTGCCACCTCAACAGGGGCTGGAAACACCATATATTTT. The full variable domain, its missing parts supplied by reference TRBV2 and TRBJ1-3, is EPEVTQTPSHQVTQMGQEVILRCVPISNHLYFYWYRQILGQKVEFLVSFYNNEISEKSEIFDDQFSVERPDGSNFTLKIRSTKLEDSAMYFCATSTGAGNTIYFGEGSWLTVV.

This chain connects TRBV11-2 to TRBJ1-1, with 7 positions matching TRBD1. CDR1 and CDR2 (germline): SGHAT, FQNNGV. V lost 5 bases, J lost 1 base, and 7 bases stayed unmatched. The CDR3 totals 15 residues. The CDR3 bases are TGTGCCAGCAGCCCACTGACAGGGACGAACACTGAAGCTTTCTTT. Its translation: CASSPLTGTNTEAFF.

The V call is TRBV5-1, the J call TRBJ2-3; D is ambiguous. Trimming removed 3 bases at V and 7 bases at J, with 27 bases between. The CDR3 runs 18 residues. Germline V gives CDR1 SGHRS, CDR2 YFSETQ. The CDR3 coding sequence is TGCGCCAGCAGCTATTCGCCCCGCGGTAGTTACGCGTCCTATACGCAGTATTTT. Its protein product is CASSYSPRGSYASYTQYF.

The J gene is TRBJ2-2, the V gene TRBV19; D remains ambiguous. The CDR3 loop spans 13 amino acids. The V end was cut by 4 bases, the J end by 8 bases, with 11 bases between. Germline CDR1 reads LNHDA; CDR2 reads SQIVND (reference sequence). CDR3 amino acids: CASSNSGFGELFF. The CDR3 coding sequence is TGTGCCAGTAGTAACTCAGGATTTGGGGAGCTGTTTTTT.